Below are 19 T cell receptor beta chains sequenced from a single sample in a study of T cells in Graves' hyperthyroidism and ophthalmopathy. From RNA transcripts, TCR beta CDR3 regions were amplified. During a first-round RT-PCR of the TCR CDR3, the HTBI primer set was used. TCRdb reprocessed the multiplex PCR reads via MiXCR and lists one record per CDR3 protein. The sample yields approximately 690,000 distinct CDR3 sequences, less than 25% seen once. The specimen sequenced was blood. Receptors were obtained from a young man with Graves' ophthalmopathy.

The chain has TRBV11-2 and TRBJ1-6; D possibly corresponds to TRBD1 (6 bases). The CDR3 covers 16 residues. Germline CDR1 is SGHAT and CDR2 is FQNNGV. V lost 10 bases, J lost 7 bases, and 23 bases lay in between. The CDR3 region is CATKGRGASWNSPLHF. The CDR3 nucleotides are TGTGCCACAAAAGGAAGGGGGGCCAGTTGGAATTCACCCCTCCACTTT.

The chain carries TRBV19 and TRBJ2-3; 13 nucleotides line up with TRBD2. Germline lookup yields CDR1 LNHDA and CDR2 SQIVND (reference sequence). V lost 5 bases, J lost 8 bases, and 7 bases stayed unmatched. The CDR3 length is 15 residues. The DNA for the CDR3 is TGTGCCAGTAGTTCCCGGACTAGCGGGAGCCGTACGCAGTATTTT. It codes for CASSSRTSGSRTQYF.

This clonotype has a handful of counts. This rearrangement joins TRBV14 to TRBJ1-4, with D maybe TRBD1 (5 bases). CDR1 and CDR2 from the germline V gene are SGHDN and FVKESK. The V gene lost 4 bases and the J gene lost 7 bases, with 10 bases spanning the gap. This CDR3 region has 13 residues. The CDR3 loop is CASSPRQSEKLFF. In DNA, the CDR3 is TGTGCCAGCAGCCCCCGACAGAGTGAAAAACTGTTTTTT.

V gene TRBV18 combines with J gene TRBJ1-2; D remains ambiguous. V lost 2 bases to trimming and J lost 2 bases, with 6 bases between them. Germline loops: CDR1 KGHSH, CDR2 LQKENI. The CDR3 length is 13 residues. This CDR3 reads CASSPSRNYGYTF. The CDR3, as DNA: TGTGCCAGCTCACCAAGTCGGAACTATGGCTACACCTTC. Drawing the rest from reference TRBV18 and TRBJ1-2, the complete variable domain is NAGVMQNPRHLVRRRGQEARLRCSPMKGHSHVYWYRQLPEEGLKFMVYLQKENIIDESGMPKERFSAEFPKEGPSILRIQQVVRGDSAAYFCASSPSRNYGYTFGSGTRLTVV.

J is TRBJ2-1 and V is TRBV20-1; 7 bases fit TRBD1. Trimming took 1 base from V and 10 from J; bases not matched to a gene: 16. CDR3 length equals 16 residues. Germline CDR1 is DFQATT and CDR2 is SNEGSKA (reference sequence). Here the CDR3 DNA reads TGCAGTGCTAGAGGGCACCAGGGGGTCGAGGTCCGCGAGCAGTTCTTC. Amino acid sequence: CSARGHQGVEVREQFF.

This clonotype was counted a few times. This chain connects TRBV20-1 to TRBJ2-7, with 9 bases aligning to TRBD2. This CDR3 is built from 15 residues. Germline CDR1 and CDR2: DFQATT and SNEGSKA (reference sequence). V was pared by 0 bases and J by 5 bases, with 8 bases of the junction left unmatched. CDR3 loop: CSARDARTSANEQYF. In DNA form, the CDR3 reads TGCAGTGCTAGAGATGCCCGGACTAGCGCTAACGAGCAGTACTTC.

The chain employs TRBV25-1 and TRBJ2-5, with a weak D call TRBD1 (5 bases). The CDR3 contains 13 residues. Trimming took off 8 bases at V and 5 bases at J, with 15 bases between the two ends. Germline assignment: CDR1 MGHDK and CDR2 SYGVNS. CDR3 sequence reads: CASHDQGWETQYF. For the CDR3, the DNA is TGTGCCAGCCACGATCAGGGTTGGGAGACCCAGTACTTC.

Many counts were recorded for this clonotype. The chain is built from TRBV12-3 or TRBV12-4 and TRBJ2-3; D remains unclear. Trimming pared 0 bases from V and 3 bases from J, leaving 13 bases between. The CDR3 length is 16 residues. CDR3 nucleotides: TGTGCCAGCAGTTTAGCGCGTGCGACGGTTACAGATACGCAGTATTTT. Amino acids: CASSLARATVTDTQYF.

A few counts support this clonotype. The chain is built from TRBV11-1 and TRBJ2-2; no clear D gene. Germline CDR1 reads SGHAT; CDR2 reads FQDESV (reference sequence). The CDR3 is made up of 16 amino acids. Trimming took 5 bases from V and 1 from J, leaving 14 bases between them. CDR3 bases: TGTGCCAGCAGCCCCTCGGTGGAGCGGAACACCGGGGAGCTGTTTTTT. It translates to CASSPSVERNTGELFF.

The chain couples TRBV7-2 to TRBJ1-2; D gene uncertain. Germline CDR1 and CDR2: SGHTA and FQGNSA. Between the trimmed V and J ends, which lost 0 bases and 8 bases, there was a span of 19 bases. The CDR3 has 16 residues. The CDR3 coding sequence is TGTGCCAGCAGCTTAGCGCTTGGGAGGCGCGCTATCGGCTACACCTTC. This gives the protein CASSLALGRRAIGYTF.

The chain is built from TRBV20-1 and TRBJ1-5, with 10 bases fitting TRBD1. The CDR3 runs 19 residues. With 2 bases clipped from V and 0 bases from J, the junction kept 13 bases outside the gene matches. CDR1 and CDR2 from the germline V gene are DFQATT and SNEGSKA (reference sequence). CDR3 DNA: TGCAGTGCTAGACTTACCGGGACAGGGGAATATTATAGCAATCAGCCCCAGCATTTT. This translates into CSARLTGTGEYYSNQPQHF.

This clonotype was seen ten or more times. V usage is TRBV19 and J usage is TRBJ1-1, with D unclear. The V end was cut by 8 bases, the J end by 1 base, with 8 bases between. This CDR3 spans 12 amino acids. The V gene's germline CDR1 is LNHDA and CDR2 SQIVND (reference sequence). In DNA, the CDR3 is TGTGCCAGTCAGACCGGGAACACTGAAGCTTTCTTT. It specifies CASQTGNTEAFF.

The sample holds many counts of this clonotype. The chain links TRBV28 to TRBJ2-1; the D is unclear. CDR1 and CDR2 from the germline V gene are MDHEN and SYDVKM. Trimming took 7 bases from V and 0 from J, leaving 16 bases between them. This CDR3 has 16 residues. The CDR3 region has the DNA TGTGCCAGCAAGGATATCCTGGTCAGCTCCTACAATGAGCAGTTCTTC. It specifies CASKDILVSSYNEQFF.

This clonotype came up a few times. This chain links TRBV27 with TRBJ2-7, with D perhaps TRBD2 (5 bases). Germline V gene data show CDR1 as MNHEY and CDR2 as SMNVEV (reference sequence). Trimming removed 4 bases from V and 4 bases from J, with 14 bases in between. The CDR3 runs 14 residues. The CDR3 DNA is TGTGCCAGCAGTTCCACCGGGGATGGGTACGAGCAGTACTTC. Translation: CASSSTGDGYEQYF.

This clonotype has only a few counts. The V and J genes are TRBV4-1 and TRBJ2-3, with TRBD2 matching 7 bases. The V gene end was trimmed by 2 bases and the J gene end by 4 bases; junction bases not matched to a gene: 3. Germline V CDR1 and CDR2: MGHRA, YSYEKL. This CDR3 contains 14 residues. The CDR3 bases are TGCGCCAGCAGCCAAATTCTAGCGGCAGATACGCAGTATTTT. It is translated as CASSQILAADTQYF.

This clonotype was detected only a few times. CDR3 DNA sequence: TGTGCCAGCAGTCATTTCCGGGACAGAGCCTACGAGCAGTACTTC. Its protein is CASSHFRDRAYEQYF. The chain is built from TRBV3-1 and TRBJ2-7, with 7 bases fitting TRBD1. The CDR3 consists of 15 residues. Germline V lookup: CDR1 LGHDT, CDR2 YNNKEL (reference sequence). V lost 6 bases and J lost 2; bases outside the gene matches: 10.

The chain has TRBV2 and TRBJ2-7; no clear D gene. V gave up 7 bases and J gave up 2 bases, with 15 bases separating them. Germline values: CDR1 SNHLY, CDR2 FYNNEI. The CDR3 loop spans 14 amino acids. Here the CDR3 DNA reads TGTGCCAGCACCAAACTCCCTACCGCCTACGAGCAGTACTTC. Protein sequence: CASTKLPTAYEQYF.

The chain couples TRBV29-1 to TRBJ1-1; D perhaps matches TRBD1 (5 bases). The V and J ends lost 6 bases and 0 bases respectively, with 14 bases between them. Germline CDR1 is SQVTM and CDR2 is ANQGSEA. The CDR3 consists of 14 residues. CDR3 coding DNA: TGCAGCGTCCGAGGGGCAGGCATGAACACTGAAGCTTTCTTT. Translated, it gives CSVRGAGMNTEAFF.

Note on this clonotype: Just one base apart from a much larger clone, this may be a read error. The chain couples TRBV28 to TRBJ2-7, with TRBD1 matching over 9 bases. There are 18 residues in the CDR3. Germline-derived CDR1 and CDR2 are MDHEN and SYDVKM. The V and J ends lost 5 bases and 2 bases, in that order; junction bases with no gene match: 16. The CDR3 reads CASSATGTGGQSPYEQYF. The CDR3 DNA reads as TGTGCCAGCAGTGCGACAGGTACAGGGGGCCAAAGCCCCTACGAGCAGTACTTC.